The 26 T cell receptor beta chains below come from one sample, sequenced in a study of blood T cell repertoires in COVID-19. Only in-frame clones appear in the TCRdb table, and some are missing; sequencing was by immunoSEQ multiplex PCR. The sample lists over 150,000 clones; approximately 79% were seen once. Sequencing was done on a sample of PBMCs or T cells enriched from blood (not recorded which). Receptors were obtained from a woman aged 65 to 85 in a cohort exposed to, infected with or recovered from COVID-19 (not recorded which).

This clone was observed a handful of times. The V gene is TRBV5-8, the J gene TRBJ1-5, with no clear D. V was pared by 4 bases and J by 1 base, with 6 bases between. Germline V gene data show CDR1 as SGHTS and CDR2 as YDEGEE. The CDR3 has 13 residues. The CDR3 DNA is TGTGCCAGCAGCGCACAGAGCAATCAGCCCCAGCATTTT. Encoded protein: CASSAQSNQPQHF.

The chain joins TRBV6-1 to TRBJ1-5, with TRBD1 as a possible D gene (6 bases). This CDR3 has 16 amino acids. V was cut by 0 bases and J by 3 bases, with 12 bases left in between. Germline values: CDR1 MNHNS, CDR2 SASEGT. CDR3 sequence: CASSEAGTNYNQPQHF. DNA of the CDR3: TGTGCCAGCAGTGAAGCTGGGACAAACTACAATCAGCCCCAGCATTTT.

The V and J genes are TRBV3-1 (or the pseudogene TRBV3-2) and TRBJ1-3, with D uncertain. This CDR3 has 16 residues. Germline lookup yields CDR1 LGHDT and CDR2 YNNKEL (reference sequence). V was cut by 4 bases and J by 0 bases, with 13 bases left in between. In DNA form, the CDR3 reads TGTGCCAGCAGCCTGACACCGAAGAGCTCTGGAAACACCATATATTTT. This codes for CASSLTPKSSGNTIYF.

As concerns this clone: The same CDR3 arises from other DNA sequences in this sample as well. The CDR3 sequence is CASSWTGLNTGELFF. The CDR3 region has the DNA TGTGCCAGCAGCTGGACGGGACTCAACACCGGGGAGCTGTTTTTT. The rearrangement uses TRBV7-9 and TRBJ2-2, with D possibly being TRBD2 (6 bases). The CDR3 length is 15 residues. Looked up from germline, CDR1 is SEHNR and CDR2 is FQNEAQ (reference sequence). V lost 4 bases, J lost 2 bases, and 11 bases lay in between. The complete variable domain, with remaining parts taken from reference TRBV7-9 and TRBJ2-2, reads DTGVSQNPRHKITKRGQNVTFRCDPISEHNRLYWYRQTLGQGPEFLTYFQNEAQLEKSRLLSDRFSAERPKGSFSTLEIQRTEQGDSAMYLCASSWTGLNTGELFFGEGSRLTVL.

This rearrangement joins TRBV19 to TRBJ1-1; TRBD1 matches 8 bases. This CDR3 has 16 amino acids. CDR1 is LNHDA, CDR2 SQIVND, per germline (reference sequence). V shed 4 bases and J 4 bases; nucleotides not matched to a gene: 11. Written as DNA, the CDR3 is TGTGCCAGTAGTACCCGACAAGACAGGGGAGCCACTGAAGCTTTCTTT. Its translation is CASSTRQDRGATEAFF.

The V gene is TRBV28, the J gene TRBJ1-2; tentatively, D is TRBD1 (6 bases). This CDR3 contains 13 residues. Per the germline V gene, CDR1 is MDHEN and CDR2 is SYDVKM. With 7 bases removed from V and 6 bases from J, the gap between germline ends came to 15 bases. CDR3 bases: TGTGCCAGCACCCTCGTCAGGGGCGATGGCTACACCTTC. It translates to CASTLVRGDGYTF.

The V and J genes are TRBV18 and TRBJ1-1; no clear D gene. The ends were cut back, 5 bases at V and 1 base at J, with 14 bases in the middle. Germline loops: CDR1 KGHSH, CDR2 LQKENI. There are 15 residues in the CDR3. CDR3 loop: CASSVYGFGNTEAFF. CDR3 nucleotide sequence: TGTGCCAGCTCAGTTTACGGTTTTGGGAACACTGAAGCTTTCTTT.

The gene calls are TRBV27 and TRBJ1-5; 8 positions agree with TRBD1. The CDR3 has 20 residues. V shed 5 bases and J 0 bases; nucleotides not matched to a gene: 18. Looked up from germline, CDR1 is MNHEY and CDR2 is SMNVEV (reference sequence). The CDR3 DNA is TGTGCCAGCAGTCCGCGGGCCTTTACAGGGGGGGCTAATAGCAATCAGCCCCAGCATTTT. This encodes CASSPRAFTGGANSNQPQHF.

V is TRBV12-5 and J is TRBJ1-1, with D tentatively TRBD1 (6 bases). V dropped 11 bases and J dropped 4 bases, with 17 bases sitting between them. Germline V gives CDR1 LGHNT, CDR2 FRNRAP. This CDR3 comprises 13 residues. As DNA, the CDR3 is TGTGCTGGATCCGGACAGTGGGGCACTGAAGCTTTCTTT. Encoded protein: CAGSGQWGTEAFF.

This rearrangement joins TRBV30 to TRBJ1-5; weak D call: TRBD1 (5 bases). V lost 0 bases and J 5 bases, leaving 11 bases between the germline ends. CDR1 and CDR2 from the germline V gene are GTSNPN and SVGIG (reference sequence). This CDR3 contains 14 residues. CDR3: CAWSVLTEDQPQHF. CDR3 DNA: TGTGCCTGGAGTGTATTGACAGAAGATCAGCCCCAGCATTTT.

In its sample, this clone was seen a few times. The rearrangement joins TRBV5-5 to TRBJ2-5; TRBD2 is a possible D gene (5 bases). The germline V gene encodes CDR1 SGHKS and CDR2 YYEKEE (reference sequence). The CDR3 extends over 13 amino acids. V shed 0 bases and J shed 5 bases, with 8 bases lying between them. The CDR3 loop is CASSLARRETQYF. The CDR3 DNA sequence: TGTGCCAGCAGCTTGGCGCGGAGGGAGACCCAGTACTTC. Supplemented by reference TRBV5-5 and TRBJ2-5, the full variable domain reads DAGVTQSPTHLIKTRGQQVTLRCSPISGHKSVSWYQQVLGQGPQFIFQYYEKEERGRGNFPDRFSARQFPNYSSELNVNALLLGDSALYLCASSLARRETQYFGPGTRLLVL.

In this sample, this clone turned up a few times. V is TRBV7-2 and J is TRBJ1-4, with D possibly being TRBD1 (5 bases). From germline, CDR1 is SGHTA and CDR2 FQGNSA. CDR3 length: 15 residues. The V and J ends lost 1 base and 3 bases respectively, with 9 bases between them. CDR3 in amino acids: CASSLVAGSNEKLFF. The CDR3 nucleotides read TGTGCCAGCAGCTTAGTGGCAGGGTCTAATGAAAAACTGTTTTTT.

The rearrangement links TRBV7-9 to TRBJ2-1, with 8 bases aligning to TRBD2. Germline V lookup: CDR1 SEHNR, CDR2 FQNEAQ (reference sequence). There are 13 residues in the CDR3. V lost 3 bases, J lost 8 bases, and 3 bases stayed unmatched. CDR3 sequence (DNA): TGTGCCAGCAGCTTTAACGGGGGGGATGAGCAGTTCTTC. It yields the protein CASSFNGGDEQFF.

The chain combines TRBV7-2 with TRBJ1-6, with D maybe TRBD1 (5 bases). V was pared by 1 base and J by 7 bases, with 11 bases between. CDR1 SGHTA and CDR2 FQGNSA come from the germline V gene. The CDR3 runs to 15 residues. CDR3 loop: CASSLGGGTNSPLHF. For the CDR3, the DNA is TGTGCCAGCAGCTTAGGCGGGGGGACGAATTCACCCCTCCACTTT.

The V gene is TRBV28, the J gene TRBJ2-3; maybe TRBD2 (7 bases). The CDR3 is 16 amino acids. Germline V gene sequence: CDR1 MDHEN, CDR2 SYDVKM. V was pared by 6 bases and J by 4 bases, with 20 bases between. The CDR3 here is CASSPGEGRGADTQYF. CDR3 sequence (DNA): TGTGCCAGCAGCCCCGGGGAAGGGAGGGGGGCAGATACGCAGTATTTT.

The V gene is TRBV19, the J gene TRBJ1-1, with TRBD1 matching over 8 bases. Looked up from germline, CDR1 is LNHDA and CDR2 is SQIVND (reference sequence). This CDR3 is 14 amino acids long. V lost 3 bases, J lost 4 bases, and 4 bases stayed unmatched. In DNA, the CDR3 is TGTGCCAGTAGTATCGACAGGGGCGGCACTGAAGCTTTCTTT. Protein: CASSIDRGGTEAFF. Drawing the rest from reference TRBV19 and TRBJ1-1, the complete variable domain is DGGITQSPKYLFRKEGQNVTLSCEQNLNHDAMYWYRQDPGQGLRLIYYSQIVNDFQKGDIAEGYSVSREKKESFPLTVTSAQKNPTAFYLCASSIDRGGTEAFFGQGTRLTVV.

This clone was picked up many times. V usage is TRBV7-9 and J usage is TRBJ1-5, with D possibly being TRBD1 (5 bases). Germline CDR1 SEHNR, CDR2 FQNEAQ (reference sequence). Between the trimmed V and J ends, which lost 4 bases and 13 bases, there was a span of 14 bases. CDR3 size: 12 residues. The CDR3 coding sequence is TGTGCCAGCAGCTCCTCGGCGGGACCTCAGCATTTT. Translating gives CASSSSAGPQHF.

This chain connects TRBV18 to TRBJ2-2; TRBD1 aligns across 8 bases. Germline loops: CDR1 KGHSH, CDR2 LQKENI. Trimming removed 1 base from V and 4 bases from J; junction bases left unmatched: 11. The CDR3 has 18 amino acids. The CDR3 region is CASSPQRTGILGTGELFF. DNA for the CDR3: TGTGCCAGCTCACCACAAAGGACAGGGATTCTCGGCACCGGGGAGCTGTTTTTT.

This clone was detected a few times. The chain carries TRBV5-4 and TRBJ2-1; maybe TRBD1 (5 bases). Trimming pared 4 bases from V and 0 bases from J, leaving 14 bases between. CDR1 is SGHNT and CDR2 is YYREEE in the germline V gene (reference sequence). The length of the CDR3 is 16 residues. The CDR3, as DNA: TGTGCCAGCAGCCCAGTAGGGGCCACCTCCTACAATGAGCAGTTCTTC. This codes for CASSPVGATSYNEQFF.

J is TRBJ2-1 and V is TRBV21-1; whether TRBD2, the table's D call, matches the DNA was not checked. TRBV21-1 is flagged as a pseudogene. This CDR3 spans 15 amino acids. The CDR3 is CASDPREARDNEQFF. The CDR3 DNA sequence: TGTGCCAGCGATCCGCGGGAGGCCAGAGACAATGAGCAGTTCTTC.

The chain carries TRBV5-4 and TRBJ2-1; 7 bases agree with TRBD1. The germline V gene has CDR1 SGHNT and CDR2 YYREEE (reference sequence). The length of the CDR3 is 13 residues. V shed 3 bases, J shed 5 bases, and the junction held 2 bases outside the gene matches. Here the CDR3 DNA reads TGTGCCAGCAGCTGGGACAGACACAATGAGCAGTTCTTC. This translates into CASSWDRHNEQFF.

The rearrangement links TRBV3-1 (or the pseudogene TRBV3-2) to TRBJ2-7; 8 positions agree with TRBD1. This CDR3 comprises 14 residues. V lost 1 base and J lost 4; bases outside the gene matches: 3. The germline gives CDR1 LGHDT, CDR2 YNNKEL (reference sequence). The CDR3: CASSQGTGRYEQYF. Here the CDR3 DNA reads TGTGCCAGCAGCCAAGGGACAGGGCGGTACGAGCAGTACTTC.

The chain links TRBV4-2 to TRBJ2-7; D might be TRBD2 (6 bases). The CDR3 has 14 amino acids. The V end lost 3 bases, the J end lost 3 bases, and 12 bases lay between the germline ends. Germline CDR1 reads LGHNA; CDR2 reads YNFKEQ. In DNA, the CDR3 is TGTGCCAGCAGCCAGCGGGACCCTCTCTACGAGCAGTACTTC. It is translated as CASSQRDPLYEQYF.

The V and J genes are TRBV3-1 (or the pseudogene TRBV3-2) and TRBJ1-2; D may be TRBD1 (6 bases). The length of the CDR3 is 14 residues. The germline V and J ends were trimmed by 2 bases and 6 bases, with 13 bases remaining between them. Germline V gene sequence: CDR1 LGHDT, CDR2 YNNKEL (reference sequence). CDR3 sequence (DNA): TGTGCCAGCAGCCAAACCGGGACAACGAATGGCTACACCTTC. It is translated as CASSQTGTTNGYTF.

The chain carries TRBV27 and TRBJ1-2; 12 nucleotides line up with TRBD1. The germline CDR1 and CDR2 sequences are MNHEY and SMNVEV (reference sequence). Trimming removed 5 bases from V and 8 bases from J; junction bases left unmatched: 12. This CDR3 has 16 residues. CDR3 protein: CASSPNWGTGGKGYTF. The CDR3 coding sequence is TGTGCCAGCAGTCCAAATTGGGGGACAGGGGGCAAAGGCTACACCTTC.

The chain joins TRBV7-2 to TRBJ2-7; 7 bases align to TRBD2. Trimming took 0 bases from V and 4 from J; bases not matched to a gene: 6. Germline V lookup: CDR1 SGHTA, CDR2 FQGNSA. CDR3 length: 15 amino acids. The DNA for the CDR3 is TGTGCCAGCAGCTTAGCGTTGGGGGGAGGGTACGAGCAGTACTTC. Its protein is CASSLALGGGYEQYF.